Described below is a single T cell receptor beta chain sequence and its context. What it recognizes is unknown. This entry belongs to a study of cytomegalovirus exposure and HLA in healthy donors. PCR used 60 Vbeta primers and 13 Jbeta primers. Sequencing used immunoSEQ multiplex PCR; TCRdb keeps in-frame clones, though not all of them. The table records about 55,000 clones, approximately 71% of them present only once. Findings of the study overall: In a later analysis, parvovirus B19, influenza, CMV and Epstein-Barr virus appeared linked to several top co-occurrence clusters. Fewer N-insertions than the approximately 700-donor mean were reportedly shown by an Asian-associated ancestry cluster in a later analysis. In a later analysis, TCR beta V- and J-gene trimming was associated with a missense DCLRE1C variant. Three of the chains that were CMV-associated were confirmed in vitro to be specific for CMV antigens.

CDR1 and CDR2 from the germline V gene are SNHLY and FYNNEI. The CDR3 runs to 14 residues. V usage is TRBV2 and J usage is TRBJ2-5, with a tentative D call TRBD1 (6 bases). The DNA matches TRBJ2-7 better at its end, which makes the J call doubtful. The sample comprised PBMCs. The source is a man between 40 and 49 years old in good health and CMV-seropositive. The CDR3 loop is CASSPQGLKYEQYF. The CDR3 bases are TGTGCCAGCAGTCCGCAGGGGCTGAAGTACGAGCAGTACTTC.